This TCR beta chain came from a study of T-cell reconstitution after alpha-beta-depleted transplantation in children. Study-level findings and limits: Two months or so post-transplant, alpha-beta T cells reportedly derived from several hundred expanded graft clones. Some patients' high day-60 TCRbeta diversity was attributed to recipient cells surviving conditioning.

Unique molecular identifiers tagged the TCRbeta library. TCRdb itself ran the PCR reads through MiXCR, one entry per CDR3 protein. The sample lists 250,000 to 300,000 distinct CDR3 sequences, more than 9% occurring once. This CDR3 is 15 amino acids long. From germline, CDR1 is ENHRY and CDR2 SYGVKD. Trimming left V 7 bases short and J 3 bases short, with 19 bases between. This clonotype has ten or more counts. The target antigen is unknown. This TCR derives from a male patient between 2 and 10 years old who had a stem cell transplant for chronic granulomatous disease, so the T cells may come from the graft donor. The sequencing used peripheral blood, collected 180 days after TCRalphabeta/CD19-depleted stem cell transplant. The chain uses TRBV10-3 and TRBJ2-7, with unresolved D. CDR3 sequence: CAITSGPHPYYEQYF. CDR3 DNA: TGTGCCATCACATCCGGGCCCCACCCCTACTACGAGCAGTACTTC.